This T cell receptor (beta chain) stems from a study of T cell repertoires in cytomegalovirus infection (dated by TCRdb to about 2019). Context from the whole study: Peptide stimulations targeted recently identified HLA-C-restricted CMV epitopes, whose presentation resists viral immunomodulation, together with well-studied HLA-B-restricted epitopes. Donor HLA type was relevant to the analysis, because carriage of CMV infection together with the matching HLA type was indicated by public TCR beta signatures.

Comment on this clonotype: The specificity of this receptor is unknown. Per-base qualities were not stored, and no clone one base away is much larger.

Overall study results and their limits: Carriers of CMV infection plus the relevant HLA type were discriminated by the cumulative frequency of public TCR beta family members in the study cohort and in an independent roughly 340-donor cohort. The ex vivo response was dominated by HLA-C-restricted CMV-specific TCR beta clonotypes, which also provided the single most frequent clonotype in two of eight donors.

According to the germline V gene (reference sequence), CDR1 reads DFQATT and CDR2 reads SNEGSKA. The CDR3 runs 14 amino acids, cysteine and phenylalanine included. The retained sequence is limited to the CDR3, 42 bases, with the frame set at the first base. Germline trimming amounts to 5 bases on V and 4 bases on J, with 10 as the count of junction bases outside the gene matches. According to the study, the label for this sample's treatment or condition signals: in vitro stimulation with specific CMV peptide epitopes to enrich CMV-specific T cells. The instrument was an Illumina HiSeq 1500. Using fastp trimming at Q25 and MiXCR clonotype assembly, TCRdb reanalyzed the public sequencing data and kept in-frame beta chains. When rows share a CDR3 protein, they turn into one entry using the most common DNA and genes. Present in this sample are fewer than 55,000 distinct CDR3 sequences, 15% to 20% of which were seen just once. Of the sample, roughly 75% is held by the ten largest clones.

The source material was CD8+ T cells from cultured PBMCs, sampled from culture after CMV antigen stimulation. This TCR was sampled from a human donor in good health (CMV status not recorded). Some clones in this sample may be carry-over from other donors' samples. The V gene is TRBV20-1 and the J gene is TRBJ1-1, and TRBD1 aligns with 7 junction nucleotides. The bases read TGCAGTGCTCTCGACAGGGCAGAGGCCACTGAAGCTTTCTTT. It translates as CSALDRAEATEAFF.